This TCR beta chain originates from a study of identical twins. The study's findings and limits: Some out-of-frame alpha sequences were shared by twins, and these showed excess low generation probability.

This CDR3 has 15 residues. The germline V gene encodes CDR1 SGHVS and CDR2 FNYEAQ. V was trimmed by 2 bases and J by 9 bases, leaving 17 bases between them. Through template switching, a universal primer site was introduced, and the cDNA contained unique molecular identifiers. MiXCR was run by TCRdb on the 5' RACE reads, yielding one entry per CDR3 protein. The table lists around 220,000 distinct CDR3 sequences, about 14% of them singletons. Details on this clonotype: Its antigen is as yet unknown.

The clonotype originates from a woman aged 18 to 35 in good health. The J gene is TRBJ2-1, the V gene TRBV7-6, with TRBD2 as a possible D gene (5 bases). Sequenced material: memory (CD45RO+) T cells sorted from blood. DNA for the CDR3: TGTGCCAGCAGCTTACTGGGGAGTTCCGTAGGTGAGCAGTTCTTC. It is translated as CASSLLGSSVGEQFF.